Listed below are T cell receptor beta chains from one sample, sequenced in a study of blood T cell repertoires in COVID-19. Generated by immunoSEQ multiplex PCR, the TCRdb table keeps only in-frame clones and is missing some. The sample consists of a few hundred thousand clones, around 90% of them appearing once. The sample consisted of PBMCs or T cells enriched from blood (not recorded which). All receptors derive from a woman between 18 and 29 years old who had recovered from COVID-19. CDR3s include the opening cysteine and the closing phenylalanine or tryptophan. A D gene is named only where the DNA matches it firmly. Clone size is stated in some rows and not others, as once, few, many or a class when expanded.

>TRBJ2-3|TRBV6-2/TRBV6-3|NA|NA
TGTGCCAGCAGTCACAGGTTAGGGGCTAGCACAGATACGCAGTATTTT
CASSHRLGASTDTQYF
>TRBJ1-2|TRBV2|TRBD1|NA
TGTGCCAGCAGGGATCGGACAGGGAATGGCTACACCTTC
CASRDRTGNGYTF
>TRBJ1-3|TRBV5-6|NA|once
TGTGCCAGCAGCTTGCTCCTTGAAACAGGGTTTGGAAACACCATATATTTT
CASSLLLETGFGNTIYF
>TRBJ2-3|TRBV25-1|TRBD1|NA
TGTGCCAGCAGTGAATTGGACAGGGTTGCAGATACGCAGTATTTT
CASSELDRVADTQYF
>TRBJ1-1|TRBV7-8|TRBD1|NA
TGTGCCAGCAGCTTATGGGACAGGGGATCGAACACTGAAGCTTTCTTT
CASSLWDRGSNTEAFF
>TRBJ1-1|TRBV7-9|NA|once
TGTGCCAGCGGCGAACGGGAAGTGGGCACTGAAGCTTTCTTT
CASGEREVGTEAFF
>TRBJ1-4|TRBV9|NA|NA
TGTGCCAGCAGCGTAGTTCCAGGGCGTGGAGAAAAACTGTTTTTT
CASSVVPGRGEKLFF
>TRBJ1-5|TRBV4-3|TRBD1|few
TGCGCCAGCAGCCAAGACAGGGGGCAAGGACAGCCCCAGCATTTT
CASSQDRGQGQPQHF
>TRBJ1-2|TRBV11-2|NA|NA
TGTGCCAGCAGCCTCGGCACAGGGTGGTATGGCTACACCTTC
CASSLGTGWYGYTF
>TRBJ1-2|TRBV27|NA|NA
TGTGCCAGCAGTTCCGGTCCCTATGGCTACACCTTC
CASSSGPYGYTF
>TRBJ1-6|TRBV7-3|NA|NA
TGTGCCCAACGGAGGGCAGACACCTATAATTCACCCCTCCACTTT
CAQRRADTYNSPLHF
>TRBJ1-2|TRBV2|TRBD1|NA
TGTGCCAGCAGACGACAGGGGGCGGGCTATGGCTACACCTTC
CASRRQGAGYGYTF
>TRBJ1-2|TRBV18|NA|NA
TGTGCCAGCTCACCGTCCGGACAGTACTATGGCTACACCTTC
CASSPSGQYYGYTF
>TRBJ1-1|TRBV13|NA|NA
TGTGCCAGCAGCTTAGTCCGTGGGCATGGAGCTTTCTTT
CASSLVRGHGAFF
>TRBJ2-5|TRBV4-1|NA|NA
TGCGCCAGCAGCCAAGTAGGGGAATGGCGTGGAGAGACCCAGTACTTC
CASSQVGEWRGETQYF
>TRBJ2-3|TRBV11-1|TRBD1|NA
TGTGCCAGCAGGCGACAGGGGAGCACAGATACGCAGTATTTT
CASRRQGSTDTQYF
>TRBJ1-1|TRBV27|NA|NA
TGTGCCAGCAGTTTACGACAGAAGAACACTGAAGCTTTCTTT
CASSLRQKNTEAFF
>TRBJ1-1|TRBV3-1/TRBV3-2|NA|once
TGTGCCAGCAGCCGCGGGGGGAACACTGAAGCTTTCTTT
CASSRGGNTEAFF
>TRBJ2-7|TRBV30|NA|NA
TGTGCCTGGAGTATACAGGGAGGGGGCTACGAGCAGTACTTC
CAWSIQGGGYEQYF
>TRBJ2-1|TRBV7-8|TRBD2|NA
TGTGCCAGCAGCCCCCGGGGGGGCGTTTTAAATGAGCAGTTCTTC
CASSPRGGVLNEQFF
>TRBJ2-2|TRBV6-4|TRBD2|NA
TGTGCCAGCAGTGACTCCCCAGCGGGGGGATCCGGGGAGCTGTTTTTT
CASSDSPAGGSGELFF
>TRBJ1-1|TRBV11-2|NA|NA
TGTGCCAGCAGCCCCTCAGGGGTAAACACTGAAGCTTTCTTT
CASSPSGVNTEAFF
>TRBJ1-3|TRBV28|TRBD1|NA
TGTGCCAGCAGTCCTCACCAGGCCGACAGGGTCCTGGGAAACACCATATATTTT
CASSPHQADRVLGNTIYF
>TRBJ1-5|TRBV7-9|NA|NA
TGTGCCAGCAGCTTAGATTATAGTGGCAATCAGCCCCAGCATTTT
CASSLDYSGNQPQHF
>TRBJ1-5|TRBV6-5|NA|once
TGTGCCAGCATCGGACGGAGACAGGTTCAGCCCCAGCATTTT
CASIGRRQVQPQHF
>TRBJ2-2|TRBV5-4|NA|NA
TGTGCCAGCAGCATGGGGCTGGGATCCGCGGGCACCGGGGAGCTGTTTTTT
CASSMGLGSAGTGELFF
>TRBJ1-1|TRBV5-1|NA|few
TGCGCCAGCAGCTTGATGACAGTGAACACTGAAGCTTTCTTT
CASSLMTVNTEAFF